The clone carrying this TCR beta chain was seen a single time. What it recognizes is unknown. The PCR made use of 60 Vbeta and 13 Jbeta primers. The table came from immunoSEQ multiplex PCR; TCRdb's copy has only in-frame clones and leaves some out. The data contain about 160,000 clones, just over 70% of them seen just once; the ten biggest clones take up approximately 4.6%. This sample is drawn from a study of cytomegalovirus exposure and HLA in healthy donors. Study summary: The Caucasian-associated ancestry cluster held roughly 80% of under 450 genotyped donors.

Findings of the study overall: Generally TCR sequences proved uncommon, though certain public TCRs appeared in numerous donors. Among TCR beta chains of equal frequency, HLA-associated ones were more clonally expanded in a later analysis. Later on, an analysis tied 18,000 or so TCR beta sequences to HLA alleles at 0.05 false discovery rate.

Sequences were obtained from PBMCs. The receptor's source is a man aged 18 to 35 in good health and CMV-seropositive.

The DNA of the CDR3 is TGTGCCAGCAGCCAAGGGGACAGGGAGGTTGAAGCTTTCTTT. Protein: CASSQGDREVEAFF. The V call is TRBV11-3, the J call TRBJ1-1, with 9 bases fitting TRBD1. The CDR3 loop spans 14 amino acids. Per germline, CDR1 SGHNT and CDR2 YENEEA. With V trimmed by 5 bases and J by 7 bases, 8 bases remained unmatched.